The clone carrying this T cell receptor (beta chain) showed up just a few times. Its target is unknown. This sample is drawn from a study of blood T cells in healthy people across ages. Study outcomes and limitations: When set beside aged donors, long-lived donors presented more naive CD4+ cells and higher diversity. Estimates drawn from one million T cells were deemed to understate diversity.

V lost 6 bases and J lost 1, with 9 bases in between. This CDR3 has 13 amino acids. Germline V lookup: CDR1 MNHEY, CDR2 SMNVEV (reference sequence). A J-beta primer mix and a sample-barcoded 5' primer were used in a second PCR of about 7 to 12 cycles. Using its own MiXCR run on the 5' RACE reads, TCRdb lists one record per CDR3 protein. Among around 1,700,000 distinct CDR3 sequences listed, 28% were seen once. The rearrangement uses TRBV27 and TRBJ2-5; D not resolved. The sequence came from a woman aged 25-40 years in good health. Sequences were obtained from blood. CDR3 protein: CASRQDGQETQYF. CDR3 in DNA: TGTGCCAGCAGGCAGGACGGCCAAGAGACCCAGTACTTC.